Listed below are T cell receptor beta chains from one sample, sequenced in a study of graft-versus-host responses after intestinal transplantation. The method was immunoSEQ multiplex PCR; TCRdb's version includes in-frame clones alone and lacks a portion of them. The data contain 86,000 or so clones, about 93% of them singletons. For these receptors, no antigen is known. The sequencing here drew on unstimulated CD8+ T cells sorted from spleen or lymph node cells, taken before intestinal transplant. These receptors all stem from a human donor who received an intestinal transplant. CDR3s include the opening cysteine and the closing phenylalanine or tryptophan. The D gene is left open where the match is weak. Clone size is stated in some rows and not others, as once, few, many or a class when expanded.

d_call	v_call	j_call	clone_size	cdr3_aa	cdr3_nt
.	TRBV9	TRBJ2-3	once	CASSVELGGTDTQYF	TGTGCCAGCAGCGTCGAGCTGGGGGGCACAGATACGCAGTATTTT
TRBD2	TRBV5-1	TRBJ2-3	.	CASSPSTSPDTQYF	TGCGCCAGCAGCCCGTCGACTAGCCCGGATACGCAGTATTTT
.	TRBV5-7	TRBJ1-1	.	CASSGGGVEAFF	TGTGCCAGCAGCGGAGGTGGGGTTGAAGCTTTCTTT
.	TRBV9	TRBJ2-2	.	CASSVDTGELFF	TGTGCCAGCAGCGTCGACACCGGGGAGCTGTTTTTT
.	TRBV29-1	TRBJ2-2	.	CSVLDLLTGELFF	TGCAGCGTTTTAGATCTCCTAACCGGGGAGCTGTTTTTT
.	TRBV7-3	TRBJ1-1	.	CASSPGERMNTEAFF	TGTGCCAGCAGCCCGGGGGAGCGCATGAACACTGAAGCTTTCTTT
.	TRBV6-5	TRBJ1-1	.	CASSYEGRTEAFF	TGTGCCAGCAGTTACGAGGGAAGGACTGAAGCTTTCTTT
TRBD1	TRBV15	TRBJ1-2	.	CATSRDGDRVGLGYTF	TGTGCCACCAGCAGAGATGGGGACAGGGTTGGGCTCGGCTACACCTTC
TRBD1	TRBV4-1	TRBJ1-2	.	CASSPQGAGGYTF	TGCGCCAGCAGCCCCCAGGGGGCTGGCGGCTACACCTTC
TRBD1	TRBV5-4	TRBJ1-2	.	CASSLASGQGYGYTF	TGTGCCAGCAGCTTGGCCTCGGGACAGGGATATGGCTACACCTTC
TRBD2	TRBV10-2	TRBJ2-1	few	CASSPTSGYPEQFF	TGCGCCAGCAGTCCCACTAGCGGTTATCCGGAGCAGTTCTTC
TRBD2	TRBV2	TRBJ2-7	.	CASKAGSSGTYEQYF	TGTGCCAGCAAGGCGGGGTCTAGCGGCACCTACGAGCAGTACTTC
.	TRBV6-5	TRBJ2-7	.	CASGPSATYEQYF	TGTGCCAGCGGTCCTAGCGCGACCTACGAGCAGTACTTC
.	TRBV11-2	TRBJ2-7	.	CASSLGGGSGEQYF	TGTGCCAGCAGCTTAGGTGGAGGTTCAGGGGAGCAGTACTTC
.	TRBV9	TRBJ1-1	once	CASSARGSATEAFF	TGTGCCAGCAGCGCCCGCGGGTCAGCCACTGAAGCTTTCTTT
.	TRBV5-5	TRBJ2-7	.	CASSPLSSYEQYF	TGTGCCAGCAGCCCCTTAAGCTCCTACGAGCAGTACTTC
TRBD2	TRBV14	TRBJ2-1	.	CASSRGGLLPNEQFF	TGTGCCAGCAGCCGCGGGGGGCTCCTCCCCAATGAGCAGTTCTTC
.	TRBV29-1	TRBJ2-2	.	CSVENSNTGELFF	TGCAGCGTTGAAAACAGTAACACCGGGGAGCTGTTTTTT
TRBD1	TRBV6-5	TRBJ2-7	.	CASSLGGWAPYEQYF	TGTGCCAGCAGTTTAGGGGGCTGGGCGCCCTACGAGCAGTACTTC
.	TRBV9	TRBJ2-1	.	CASSVATGAASEQFF	TGTGCCAGCAGCGTAGCTACTGGGGCTGCGAGTGAGCAGTTCTTC
.	TRBV7-6	TRBJ2-3	.	CASSPTWAGITDTQYF	TGTGCCAGCAGCCCAACGTGGGCGGGAATAACAGATACGCAGTATTTT
TRBD2	TRBV9	TRBJ2-1	.	CASSDSPPSGSYNEQFF	TGTGCCAGCAGCGATAGTCCCCCTAGCGGATCATACAATGAGCAGTTCTTC
.	TRBV27	TRBJ2-7	.	CASSFGHPSSYEQYF	TGTGCCAGCAGTTTTGGACACCCGAGCTCCTACGAGCAGTACTTC
TRBD2	TRBV10-2	TRBJ2-3	.	CASSDLGAGGLDTQYF	TGCGCCAGCAGTGATCTGGGGGCGGGAGGGTTGGATACGCAGTATTTT
TRBD1	TRBV7-3	TRBJ2-3	.	CASSLIGDRGEYTQYF	TGTGCCAGCAGCTTAATTGGCGACAGGGGTGAATATACGCAGTATTTT
TRBD1	TRBV27	TRBJ2-5	.	CASSPGTGLETQYF	TGTGCCAGCAGTCCAGGGACAGGGCTAGAGACCCAGTACTTC
TRBD1	TRBV6-1	TRBJ1-6	.	CASSDYPGGSYNSPLHF	TGTGCCAGCAGTGATTACCCAGGGGGCTCCTATAATTCACCCCTCCACTTT